The sequence of this T cell receptor beta chain was determined in a study of CD8+CD57+ T cells in acquired aplastic anemia. Study observations and caveats: Fewer than 35 CD8+ CDR3 sequences occurred in both the patients and the controls.

The use of genomic DNA as template underpinned the TCR beta VDJ and CDR3 profiling. TCRdb recomputed calls from the reads with MiXCR, one row per CDR3 protein. The sample carries under 250,000 distinct CDR3 sequences, around 45% recorded once. Sequencing involved patients with CD8+CD57+ cell expansion previously shown by flow cytometry. Points on this clonotype: Its antigen is still unknown.

The sample was sorted CD4+, CD8+, or CD8+CD57+ T cells (not recorded which) from PBMCs. The clonotype originates from a human donor with aplastic anemia.

The CDR3 loop reads CASSAGQENSPLHF. The CDR3 DNA is TGTGCCAGCAGTGCGGGACAGGAGAATTCACCCCTCCACTTT. This sequence joins TRBV6-5 and TRBJ1-6; TRBD1 matches at 8 bases. This CDR3 contains 14 residues. J lost 7 bases, V lost 5 bases, and 4 bases had no gene match. Germline CDR1 and CDR2: MNHEY and SVGAGI.